The source of this T cell receptor beta chain is a study of T cell responses to AZD1222 COVID-19 vaccine. Note on this clone: Its matching antigen is unknown.

Here immunoSEQ multiplex PCR was the method, and the copy in TCRdb shows in-frame clones only, minus some. The data show 100,000 to 150,000 clones, roughly 86% seen once. Points from the study as a whole: Vaccination with two AZD1222 doses was followed by a rise in Spike-specific TCR breadth and depth. The donors showed a predominance of white British ancestry and of females, with possible underestimation of clonal diversity.

The source material was peripheral blood, sampled on day 0 of AZD1222 vaccination. The sequence derives from an adult in good health.

CDR3: CASSYTPTGNYGYTF. CDR3 in DNA: TGTGCCAGCAGCTACACCCCGACAGGCAACTATGGCTACACCTTC. The chain has TRBV2 and TRBJ1-2, with D possibly TRBD1 on 6 matching bases. CDR3 length equals 15 residues. V shed 6 bases and J shed 2 bases, with 16 bases lying between them. Per the germline V gene, CDR1 is SNHLY and CDR2 is FYNNEI.